The T cell receptor beta chain under discussion was sequenced for a study of blood T cell repertoires in COVID-19. Under the authors' procedure: Reference gene primer amplification in the assay estimated nucleated cell counts. Generated by immunoSEQ multiplex PCR, the TCRdb table keeps only in-frame clones and is missing some. That table supplies the V and J calls and clone size; D and trimming were determined from the DNA. This table holds 250,000 to 350,000 clones, roughly 88% found once. Between the trimmed V and J ends, which lost 4 bases and 6 bases, there was a span of 24 bases. Germline CDR1 reads SGHRS; CDR2 reads YFSETQ. The CDR3 loop spans 17 amino acids.

The sample consisted of peripheral blood. This TCR was recovered from a woman aged 45-65 years with active or convalescent COVID-19. This chain connects TRBV5-1 to TRBJ2-3, with D possibly TRBD1 on 6 matching bases. The CDR3 here is CASSKYRLQGPDDTQYF. The CDR3 nucleotides read TGCGCCAGCAGCAAATATCGCCTACAGGGTCCGGACGATACGCAGTATTTT.